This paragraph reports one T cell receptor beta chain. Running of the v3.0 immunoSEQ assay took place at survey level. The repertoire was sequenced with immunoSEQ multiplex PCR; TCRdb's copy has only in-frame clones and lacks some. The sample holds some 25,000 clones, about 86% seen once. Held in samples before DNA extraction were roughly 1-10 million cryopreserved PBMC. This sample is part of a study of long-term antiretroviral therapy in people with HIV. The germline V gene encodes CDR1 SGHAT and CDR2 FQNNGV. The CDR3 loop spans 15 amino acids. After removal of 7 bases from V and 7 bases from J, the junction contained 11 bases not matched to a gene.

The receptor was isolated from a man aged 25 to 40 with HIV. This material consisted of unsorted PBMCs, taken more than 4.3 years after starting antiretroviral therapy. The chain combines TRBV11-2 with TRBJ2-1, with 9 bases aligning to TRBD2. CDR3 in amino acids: CASNKEGLAGNEQFF. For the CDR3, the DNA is TGTGCCAGCAACAAAGAGGGGCTAGCGGGGAATGAGCAGTTCTTC.